This T cell receptor beta chain was found in a study of cytomegalovirus exposure and HLA in healthy donors. Trimming cost V 0 bases and J 4 bases, with 14 bases left between them. Germline assignment: CDR1 SGHDT and CDR2 YYEEEE. The CDR3 sequence is 16 residues long. Primers: 60 Vbeta forward and 13 Jbeta reverse. Sequencing was performed with immunoSEQ multiplex PCR; in TCRdb, only in-frame clones are kept and a portion is missing. The sample yields 35,000 to 40,000 clones, around three fifths seen once. Study-wide results and caveats: Excluded: some indistinguishable V segments such as TRBV6-2 and TRBV6-3. Researchers counted 180 or so TCR beta chains as cytomegalovirus-associated. Generally TCR sequences proved uncommon, though certain public TCRs appeared in numerous donors.

Of note for this clone: Its antigen is as yet unknown.

The chain recombines TRBV5-6 with TRBJ1-3; a possible D gene is TRBD1 (6 bases). The specimen sequenced was PBMCs. The receptor was isolated from a man aged 50-59 years in good health and CMV-seropositive. CDR3 bases: TGTGCCAGCAGCTTGGGCCTGGACAGTACAGGAAACACCATATATTTT. It encodes CASSLGLDSTGNTIYF.